Below are 10 T cell receptor beta chains sequenced from a single sample in a study of glioma-infiltrating T cells after dendritic cell vaccination. Profiled with immunoSEQ multiplex PCR; TCRdb holds only in-frame clones, not every one. The data contain some 87,000 clones, under 90% of them singletons. The source was blood, collected before dendritic cell vaccination. The receptor set was obtained from a human donor with glioblastoma.

The rearrangement links TRBV5-4 to TRBJ2-5, with TRBD2 as a possible D gene (6 bases). The V end was cut by 4 bases, the J end by 1 base, with 11 bases between. The CDR3 covers 14 residues. Germline V lookup: CDR1 SGHNT, CDR2 YYREEE (reference sequence). This CDR3 is CASSPIAVQETQYF. The CDR3 DNA sequence: TGTGCCAGCAGCCCAATAGCGGTCCAAGAGACCCAGTACTTC.

This chain joins TRBV7-8 and TRBJ1-3; D is unresolved. Germline V gene lookup returns CDR1 SGHVS and CDR2 FQNEAQ. This CDR3 is 17 amino acids long. V was trimmed by 1 base and J by 4 bases, leaving 17 bases between them. The CDR3 is CASSLVRFDYGGNTIYF. The CDR3 DNA reads TGTGCCAGCAGCTTAGTGCGATTTGACTACGGCGGAAACACCATATATTTT.

This chain connects TRBV5-4 to TRBJ2-3, with 12 bases aligning to TRBD2. Per the germline V gene, CDR1 is SGHNT and CDR2 is YYREEE (reference sequence). The CDR3 runs to 15 residues. Trimming cost V 4 bases and J 4 bases; bases outside gene matches: 4. In nucleotides, the CDR3 is TGTGCCAGCAGCCCGACTAGCGGGAGTGCAGATACGCAGTATTTT. This translates into CASSPTSGSADTQYF.

The chain joins TRBV5-8 to TRBJ2-6, with TRBD1 matching 8 bases. Germline assignment: CDR1 SGHTS and CDR2 YDEGEE. This CDR3 has 18 residues. The J segment lost 1 base and the V segment lost 5 bases, leaving 11 bases of the junction unmatched. The CDR3: CASRHGQGVSSGANVLTF. CDR3 DNA sequence: TGTGCCAGCAGGCACGGACAGGGTGTAAGTTCTGGGGCCAACGTCCTGACTTTC.

The rearrangement links TRBV19 to TRBJ2-7, with D unresolved. The germline V and J ends were trimmed by 4 bases and 3 bases, with 10 bases remaining between them. CDR1 and CDR2 from the germline V gene are LNHDA and SQIVND (reference sequence). The CDR3 is 13 residues long. As DNA, the CDR3 is TGTGCCAGTAGTAAGACGAGGAACTACGAGCAGTACTTC. This gives the protein CASSKTRNYEQYF.

This chain links TRBV9 with TRBJ1-4; D gene ambiguous. V lost 0 bases and J lost 5, with 5 bases in between. The CDR3 covers 13 residues. The germline V gene encodes CDR1 SGDLS and CDR2 YYNGEE. CDR3 residues: CASSVDQNEKLFF. DNA of the CDR3: TGTGCCAGCAGCGTAGACCAGAATGAAAAACTGTTTTTT. Drawing the rest from reference TRBV9 and TRBJ1-4, the complete variable domain is DSGVTQTPKHLITATGQRVTLRCSPRSGDLSVYWYQQSLDQGLQFLIQYYNGEERAKGNILERFSAQQFPDLHSELNLSSLELGDSALYFCASSVDQNEKLFFGSGTQLSVL.

The chain has TRBV7-3 and TRBJ2-1; TRBD2 is a possible D gene (6 bases). Germline values: CDR1 SGHTA, CDR2 FQGTGA. The CDR3 length is 15 residues. V lost 5 bases and J lost 3, with 14 bases in between. In DNA form, the CDR3 reads TGTGCCAGCAGCCCCTCGGGGGATAGCTACAATGAGCAGTTCTTC. Protein product: CASSPSGDSYNEQFF.

This clone occurred once. V and J are TRBV6-1 and TRBJ1-2, with D perhaps TRBD1 (5 bases). Germline lookup yields CDR1 MNHNS and CDR2 SASEGT. Trimming stripped 2 bases from V and 6 bases from J, with 13 bases between. The CDR3 has 14 residues. The chain's CDR3 is CASSETQGGHGYTF. The DNA for the CDR3 is TGTGCCAGCAGTGAAACTCAGGGAGGGCATGGCTACACCTTC.

The count of this clone is one. The chain has TRBV6-5 and TRBJ2-7, with D possibly being TRBD1 (6 bases). The CDR3 runs to 14 residues. In germline, CDR1 is MNHEY, CDR2 SVGAGI. Trimming removed 6 bases from V and 2 bases from J, with 14 bases in between. Written as DNA, the CDR3 is TGTGCCAGCAGCTCCGACAGGCCCACCTACGAGCAGTACTTC. Translation: CASSSDRPTYEQYF.

This chain connects TRBV6-5 to TRBJ2-3; 10 positions agree with TRBD2. Germline loops: CDR1 MNHEY, CDR2 SVGAGI. CDR3 length equals 14 residues. V shed 7 bases, J shed 5 bases, and the junction held 6 bases outside the gene matches. This CDR3 is CASKLIAGGDTQYF. CDR3 in DNA: TGTGCCAGCAAACTAATAGCGGGAGGAGATACGCAGTATTTT.